This TCR beta chain was sequenced during a study of blood T cell repertoires in COVID-19. About the research overall: The samples span acute and convalescent COVID-19 from the United States, Italy and Spain. Nucleic acid was either cDNA or gDNA, and it came from T cells, B-cell-depleted T cells, or PBMCs.

The CDR3 totals 15 residues. Looked up from germline, CDR1 is LNHDA and CDR2 is SQIVND (reference sequence). V lost 6 bases to trimming and J lost 1 base, with 13 bases between them. Sequencing was performed with immunoSEQ multiplex PCR; in TCRdb, only in-frame clones are kept and a portion is missing. The table lists about 110,000 clones, 81% of them singletons. The source of this sequence is a woman aged 70-85 years with acute or convalescent COVID-19. The rearrangement joins TRBV19 to TRBJ2-1; possible D gene TRBD1, 6 bases. The sequenced material came from peripheral blood. The CDR3 nucleotides read TGTGCCAGTAGCTCCGGGACACATTCCTACAATGAGCAGTTCTTC. The encoded protein is CASSSGTHSYNEQFF.